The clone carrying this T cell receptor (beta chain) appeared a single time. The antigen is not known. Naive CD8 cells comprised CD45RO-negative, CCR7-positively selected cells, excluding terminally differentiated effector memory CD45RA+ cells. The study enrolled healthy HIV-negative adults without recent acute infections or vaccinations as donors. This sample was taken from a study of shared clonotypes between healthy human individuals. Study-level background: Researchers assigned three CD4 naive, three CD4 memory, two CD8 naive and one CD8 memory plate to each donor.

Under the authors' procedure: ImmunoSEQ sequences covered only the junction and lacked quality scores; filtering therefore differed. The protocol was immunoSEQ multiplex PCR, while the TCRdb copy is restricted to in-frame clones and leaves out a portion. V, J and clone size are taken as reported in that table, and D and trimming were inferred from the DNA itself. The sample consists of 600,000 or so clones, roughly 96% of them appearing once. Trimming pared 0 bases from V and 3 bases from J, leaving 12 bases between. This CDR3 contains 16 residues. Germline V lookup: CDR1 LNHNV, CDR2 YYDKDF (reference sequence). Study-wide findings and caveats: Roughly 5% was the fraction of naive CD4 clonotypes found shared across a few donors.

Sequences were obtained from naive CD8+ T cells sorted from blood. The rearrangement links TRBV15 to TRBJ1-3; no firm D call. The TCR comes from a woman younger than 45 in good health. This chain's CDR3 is CATSRDHTDFGNTIYF. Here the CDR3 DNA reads TGTGCCACCAGCAGAGATCATACGGATTTTGGAAACACCATATATTTT. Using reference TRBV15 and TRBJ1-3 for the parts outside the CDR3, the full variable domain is DAMVIQNPRYQVTQFGKPVTLSCSQTLNHNVMYWYQQKSSQAPKLLFHYYDKDFNNEADTPDNFQSRRPNTSFCFLDIRSPGLGDTAMYLCATSRDHTDFGNTIYFGEGSWLTVV.